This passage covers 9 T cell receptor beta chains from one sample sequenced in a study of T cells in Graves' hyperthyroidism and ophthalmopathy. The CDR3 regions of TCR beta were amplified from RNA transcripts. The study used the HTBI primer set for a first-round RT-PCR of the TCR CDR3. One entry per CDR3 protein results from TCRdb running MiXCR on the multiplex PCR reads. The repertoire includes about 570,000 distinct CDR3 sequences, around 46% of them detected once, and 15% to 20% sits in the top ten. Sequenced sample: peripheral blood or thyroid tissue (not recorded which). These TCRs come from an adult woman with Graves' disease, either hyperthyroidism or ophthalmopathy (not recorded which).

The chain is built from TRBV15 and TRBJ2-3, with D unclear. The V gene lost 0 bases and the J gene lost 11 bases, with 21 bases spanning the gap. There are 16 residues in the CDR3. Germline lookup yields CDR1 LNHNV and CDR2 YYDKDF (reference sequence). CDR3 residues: CATSREPSLGINEQYF. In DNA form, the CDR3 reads TGTGCCACCAGCAGAGAGCCAAGTTTAGGGATCAATGAGCAGTATTTT.

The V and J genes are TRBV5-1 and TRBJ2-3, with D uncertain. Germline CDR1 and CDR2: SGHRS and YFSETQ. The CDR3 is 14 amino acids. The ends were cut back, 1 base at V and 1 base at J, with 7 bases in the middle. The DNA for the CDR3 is TGCGCCAGCAGCTTGATGACCCGCACAGATACGCAGTATTTT. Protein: CASSLMTRTDTQYF.

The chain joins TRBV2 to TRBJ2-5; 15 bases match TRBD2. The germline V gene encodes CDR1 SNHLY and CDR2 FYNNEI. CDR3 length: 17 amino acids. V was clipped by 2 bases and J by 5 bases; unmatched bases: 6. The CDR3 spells CASSERTSGRVLETQYF. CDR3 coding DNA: TGTGCCAGCAGTGAACGGACTAGCGGGAGGGTATTGGAGACCCAGTACTTC.

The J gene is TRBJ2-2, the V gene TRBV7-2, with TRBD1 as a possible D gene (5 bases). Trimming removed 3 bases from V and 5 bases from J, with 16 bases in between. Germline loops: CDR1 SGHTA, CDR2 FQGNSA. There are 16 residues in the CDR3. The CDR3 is CASSFGLGRRTGELFF. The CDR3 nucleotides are TGTGCCAGCAGCTTTGGGCTGGGGCGGCGGACCGGGGAGCTGTTTTTT.

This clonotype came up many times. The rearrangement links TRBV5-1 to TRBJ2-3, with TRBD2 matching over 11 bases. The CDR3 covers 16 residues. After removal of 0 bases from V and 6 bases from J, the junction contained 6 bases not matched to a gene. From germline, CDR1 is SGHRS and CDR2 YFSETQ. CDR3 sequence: CASSLGLAGQGDTQYF. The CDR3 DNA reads TGCGCCAGCAGCTTGGGACTAGCGGGACAAGGGGATACGCAGTATTTT.

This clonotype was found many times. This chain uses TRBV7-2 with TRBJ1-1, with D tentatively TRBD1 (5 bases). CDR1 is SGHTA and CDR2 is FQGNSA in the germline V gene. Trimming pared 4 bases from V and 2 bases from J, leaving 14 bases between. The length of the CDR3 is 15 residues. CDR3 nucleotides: TGTGCCAGCAGCTACTCATCGACAGTAAACACTGAAGCTTTCTTT. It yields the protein CASSYSSTVNTEAFF.

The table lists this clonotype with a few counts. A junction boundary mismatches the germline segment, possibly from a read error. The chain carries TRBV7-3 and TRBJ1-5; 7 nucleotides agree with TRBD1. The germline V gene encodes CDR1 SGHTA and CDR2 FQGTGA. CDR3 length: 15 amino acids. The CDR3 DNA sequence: TGCGCCAGCAGCCGTCGACAGGGCAGCAATCAGCCCCAGCATTTT. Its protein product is CASSRRQGSNQPQHF.

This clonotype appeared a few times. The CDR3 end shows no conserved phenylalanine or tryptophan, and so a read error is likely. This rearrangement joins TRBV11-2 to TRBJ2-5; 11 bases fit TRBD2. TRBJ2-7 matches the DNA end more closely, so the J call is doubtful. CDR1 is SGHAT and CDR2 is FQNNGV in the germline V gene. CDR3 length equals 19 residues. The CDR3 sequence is CASSLAPGLAGSRRDEQYL. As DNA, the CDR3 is TGTGCCAGCAGCTTAGCGCCCGGACTAGCGGGTAGTCGAAGGGACGAGCAGTACCTC.

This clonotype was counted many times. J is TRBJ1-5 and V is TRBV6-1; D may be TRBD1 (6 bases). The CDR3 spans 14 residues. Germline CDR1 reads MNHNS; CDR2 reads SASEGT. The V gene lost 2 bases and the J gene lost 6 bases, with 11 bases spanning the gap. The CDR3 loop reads CASSESGGAQPQHF. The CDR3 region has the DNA TGTGCCAGCAGTGAATCCGGGGGCGCTCAGCCCCAGCATTTT.